This passage covers 16 T cell receptor beta chains from one sample sequenced in a study of CXCR3-negative and CXCR3-positive naive CD8 T cells. General study points: Higher TRB CDR3 hydrophobicity marked CXCR3-positive naive cells relative to CXCR3-negative naive cells.

For these TCRs, the target antigens are not known. Researchers prepared the TRB cDNA libraries using 5' RACE with UMI labels. Using the 5' RACE reads, TCRdb records one entry per CDR3 protein without DNA. The sample's table shows about 85,000 distinct CDR3 sequences. The sample comprised naive CXCR3+ CD8+ T cells from blood. Subset given: CD45RO-CCR7+CD27+CD95- naive CD8+ T cells expressing CXCR3 (TNR3+). Every receptor here comes from a human donor in good health. Some clones in this sample may be carry-over from other donors' samples.

V is TRBV7-9 and J is TRBJ1-5; TCRdb names TRBD1, which stays unverified in the absence of DNA. Germline CDR1 is SEHNR and CDR2 is FQNEAQ (reference sequence). The length of the CDR3 is 13 residues. This CDR3 is CASTPFGGQPQHF.

This chain connects TRBV6-6 to TRBJ1-4; there is no DNA to check the TCRdb D call of TRBD1. The CDR3 has 16 amino acids. Germline V gene data show CDR1 as MNHNY and CDR2 as SVGAGI (reference sequence). The chain's CDR3 is CASSDAPGQLNEKLFF.

The chain carries TRBV15 and TRBJ2-1; TCRdb returns TRBD2, unconfirmable since there is no DNA. Germline values: CDR1 LNHNV, CDR2 YYDKDF (reference sequence). The CDR3 consists of 17 residues. The CDR3 loop reads CATSQGLAEPSYNEQFF.

The V and J genes are TRBV28 and TRBJ2-3; TCRdb proposes TRBD1, but this gene call is untestable without DNA. This CDR3 region has 16 residues. Per germline, CDR1 MDHEN and CDR2 SYDVKM. The CDR3 sequence: CASSLLPGQGTDTQYF.

CDR3 in amino acids: CGGRDWRNTEAFF. The chain joins TRBV30 to TRBJ1-1. The CDR3 covers 13 residues. Per the germline V gene, CDR1 is GTSNPN and CDR2 is SVGIG (reference sequence).

This chain uses TRBV7-8 with TRBJ1-1; TCRdb picks TRBD1, but there is no DNA to check that call. The CDR3 has 14 residues. The germline V gene has CDR1 SGHVS and CDR2 FQNEAQ. The chain's CDR3 is CASNPTGGNTEAFF. The full variable domain, in which reference TRBV7-8 and TRBJ1-1 provide the parts outside the CDR3, is GAGVSQSPRYKVAKRGQDVALRCDPISGHVSLFWYQQALGQGPEFLTYFQNEAQLDKSGLPSDRFFAERPEGSVSTLKIQRTQQEDSAVYLCASNPTGGNTEAFFGQGTRLTVV.

The chain is built from TRBV23-1 and TRBJ1-6; the TCRdb D gene call, TRBD1, has no DNA to confirm it. TRBV23-1 is designated an ORF whose function remains uncertain. The CDR3 length is 16 residues. The CDR3 region is CASSHLGTGRNSPLHF.

This CDR3 reads CASSQDARAWDEQYF. This chain links TRBV14 with TRBJ2-7; TCRdb selects TRBD1, and the lack of DNA leaves this call unchecked. Germline V gene data show CDR1 as SGHDN and CDR2 as FVKESK. The CDR3 extends over 15 amino acids.

This chain links TRBV5-1 with TRBJ1-1; TCRdb's assignment of TRBD1 cannot be checked, as there is no DNA. This CDR3 spans 15 amino acids. Germline V CDR1 and CDR2: SGHRS, YFSETQ. CDR3 region: CASSLDWTGNTEAFF.

The V call is TRBV5-1, the J call TRBJ1-1. The CDR3 is 14 residues long. Germline V gene data show CDR1 as SGHRS and CDR2 as YFSETQ. The CDR3 reads CASAASAGNSEAFF.

The chain employs TRBV27 and TRBJ1-5; TCRdb's D gene call, TRBD1, goes unchecked for lack of DNA. The germline V gene encodes CDR1 MNHEY and CDR2 SMNVEV (reference sequence). The CDR3 extends over 17 amino acids. The CDR3: CASSLFPGTHSNQPQHF.

The V and J genes are TRBV7-9 and TRBJ1-1. CDR1 is SEHNR and CDR2 is FQNEAQ in the germline V gene (reference sequence). This CDR3 has 15 residues. CDR3 amino acids: CASSTHPAGNTEAFF.

The V gene is TRBV29-1, the J gene TRBJ2-1; TCRdb's D call, TRBD1, is unchecked because there is no DNA. Germline V gives CDR1 SQVTM, CDR2 ANQGSEA. The CDR3 runs to 11 residues. The CDR3 sequence is CSVVGAGEQFF.

This chain joins TRBV20-1 and TRBJ2-3; TCRdb's D call of TRBD2 is untestable without DNA. The CDR3 totals 13 residues. The germline CDR1 and CDR2 sequences are DFQATT and SNEGSKA (reference sequence). This chain's CDR3 is CSAIWAGTDTQYF.

This CDR3 reads CASSNPPAEGEQYF. The V gene is TRBV21-1, the J gene TRBJ2-7; TCRdb's assignment of TRBD2 cannot be checked, as there is no DNA. TRBV21-1 is a documented pseudogene. This CDR3 has 14 residues.

The chain couples TRBV27 to TRBJ2-1; the D call of TRBD1 rests on TCRdb alone, since no DNA is present to check it. The germline V gene has CDR1 MNHEY and CDR2 SMNVEV (reference sequence). There are 14 residues in the CDR3. The CDR3: CASGEVGAGNEQFF.